The 8 T cell receptor beta chains below were found in one sample sequenced in a study of CD8 T cells in Susac syndrome. Reverse transcription of about 0.5 to 1 ug RNA used random hexamers. One entry per CDR3 protein results from TCRdb running MiXCR on the immunoSEQ multiplex PCR reads. Here the sample spans around 180,000 distinct CDR3 sequences, 94% being singletons. Source material: CD4+ T cells from PBMCs. The receptors originated from a human donor with Susac syndrome.

The chain links TRBV5-4 to TRBJ2-7; D may be TRBD1 (5 bases). The CDR3 sequence is 13 residues long. Germline loops: CDR1 SGHNT, CDR2 YYREEE (reference sequence). V lost 2 bases and J lost 3, with 9 bases in between. CDR3 amino acids: CASSFDSFYEQYF. In nucleotides, the CDR3 is TGTGCCAGCAGCTTTGACAGTTTCTACGAGCAGTACTTC.

This clonotype has a single count. The V and J genes are TRBV3-1 and TRBJ1-1, with a tentative D call TRBD1 (6 bases). In germline, CDR1 is LGHDT, CDR2 YNNKEL (reference sequence). The germline V and J ends were trimmed by 2 bases and 3 bases, with 10 bases remaining between them. This CDR3 contains 14 residues. As DNA, the CDR3 is TGTGCCAGCAGCCAACCAGGGGAATACACTGAAGCTTTCTTT. Its protein product is CASSQPGEYTEAFF.

The CDR3 protein is CASSPYSGANTGELFF. Written as DNA, the CDR3 is TGTGCCAGCAGCCCCTACAGCGGGGCGAACACCGGGGAGCTGTTTTTT. The chain has TRBV6-6 and TRBJ2-2; 7 nucleotides align to TRBD2. The CDR3 sequence is 16 residues long. Per the germline V gene, CDR1 is MNHNY and CDR2 is SVGAGI (reference sequence). V trimming: 6 bases; J trimming: 0 bases; junction bases outside the gene matches: 7.

The genes are TRBV18 and TRBJ2-7, with 9 bases matching TRBD1. Trimming removed 8 bases from V and 3 bases from J; junction bases left unmatched: 11. This CDR3 contains 15 residues. The germline V gene encodes CDR1 KGHSH and CDR2 LQKENI. The CDR3 DNA is TGTGCCAGCGCCGACGGGGACAGGGCCTACTACGAGCAGTACTTC. Translated: CASADGDRAYYEQYF.

The gene calls are TRBV3-1 and TRBJ2-3; maybe TRBD2 (5 bases). Germline loops: CDR1 LGHDT, CDR2 YNNKEL (reference sequence). Trimming took 4 bases from V and 6 from J, leaving 11 bases between them. The CDR3 consists of 13 residues. This CDR3 reads CASSLGEADTQYF. The CDR3 DNA sequence: TGTGCCAGCAGCCTGGGAGAGGCGGATACGCAGTATTTT.

The chain joins TRBV11-2 to TRBJ2-1, with 9 bases fitting TRBD2. This CDR3 is built from 18 residues. The germline gives CDR1 SGHAT, CDR2 FQNNGV. V gave up 3 bases and J gave up 0 bases; unmatched junction bases: 9. The CDR3 spells CASSFYSGGRSSYNEQFF. The DNA for the CDR3 is TGTGCCAGCAGCTTCTACAGCGGGGGGCGAAGCTCCTACAATGAGCAGTTCTTC.

The chain employs TRBV29-1 and TRBJ1-6; tentative D call: TRBD1 (6 bases). Trimming pared 6 bases from V and 2 bases from J, leaving 14 bases between. The CDR3 is 15 residues long. Germline assignment: CDR1 SQVTM and CDR2 ANQGSEA. The CDR3 DNA follows: TGCAGCGTCTACCGCGAGGGGGCCTATAATTCACCCCTCCACTTT. It translates to CSVYREGAYNSPLHF.

This chain uses TRBV27 with TRBJ1-1, with D uncertain. There are 14 residues in the CDR3. Germline V gene data show CDR1 as MNHEY and CDR2 as SMNVEV (reference sequence). Trimming left V 4 bases short and J 1 base short, with 10 bases between. In DNA form, the CDR3 reads TGTGCCAGCAGTTACGTCGATCGGAACACTGAAGCTTTCTTT. Translating it yields CASSYVDRNTEAFF.